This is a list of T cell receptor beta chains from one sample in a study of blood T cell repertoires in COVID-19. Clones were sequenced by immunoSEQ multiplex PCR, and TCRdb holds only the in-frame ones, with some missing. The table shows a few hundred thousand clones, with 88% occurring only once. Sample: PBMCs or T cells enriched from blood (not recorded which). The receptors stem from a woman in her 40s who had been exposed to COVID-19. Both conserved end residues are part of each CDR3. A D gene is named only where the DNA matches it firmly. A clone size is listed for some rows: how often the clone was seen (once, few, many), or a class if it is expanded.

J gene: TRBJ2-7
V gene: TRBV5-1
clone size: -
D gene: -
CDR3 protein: CASSLSGGGASSYEQYF
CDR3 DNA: TGCGCCAGCAGCTTGTCCGGAGGAGGGGCAAGTTCCTACGAGCAGTACTTC

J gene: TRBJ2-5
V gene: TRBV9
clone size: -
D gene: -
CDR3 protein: CASSSQGPETQYF
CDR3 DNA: TGTGCCAGCAGCTCACAGGGTCCGGAGACCCAGTACTTC

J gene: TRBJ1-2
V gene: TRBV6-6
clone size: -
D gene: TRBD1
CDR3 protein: CASSLPGQGNYGYTF
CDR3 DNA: TGTGCCAGCAGTTTGCCGGGACAGGGCAATTATGGCTACACCTTC

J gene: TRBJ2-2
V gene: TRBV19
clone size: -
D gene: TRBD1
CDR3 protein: CASSLGQGAGELFF
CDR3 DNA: TGTGCCAGTAGCCTAGGACAGGGGGCCGGGGAGCTGTTTTTT

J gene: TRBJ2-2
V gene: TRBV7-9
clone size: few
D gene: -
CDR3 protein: CASSLIGELFF
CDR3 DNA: TGTGCCAGCAGCTTAATAGGGGAGCTGTTTTTT

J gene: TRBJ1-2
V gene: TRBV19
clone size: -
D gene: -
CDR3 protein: CASSQYGGTVNYGYTF
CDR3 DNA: TGTGCCAGTAGTCAGTACGGGGGGACCGTCAACTATGGCTACACCTTC

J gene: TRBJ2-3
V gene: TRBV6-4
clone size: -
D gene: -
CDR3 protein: CASAPEGGHTDTQYF
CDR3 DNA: TGTGCCAGCGCACCAGAGGGAGGACACACAGATACGCAGTATTTT

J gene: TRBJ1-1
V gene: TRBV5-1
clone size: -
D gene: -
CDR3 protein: CASSSPPGQIEAFF
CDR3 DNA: TGCGCCAGCAGCTCCCCCCCCGGACAGATCGAAGCTTTCTTT

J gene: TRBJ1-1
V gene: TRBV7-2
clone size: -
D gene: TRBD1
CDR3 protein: CASSSSRGPLNTEAFF
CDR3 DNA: TGTGCCAGCAGCTCGAGCAGGGGGCCACTAAACACTGAAGCTTTCTTT

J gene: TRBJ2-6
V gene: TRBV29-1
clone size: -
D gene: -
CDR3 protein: CSVGAANVLTF
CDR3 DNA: TGCAGCGTTGGGGCGGCCAACGTCCTGACTTTC

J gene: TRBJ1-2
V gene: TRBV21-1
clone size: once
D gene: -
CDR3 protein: CASRRSNYGYTF
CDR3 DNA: TGTGCCAGCAGGAGGTCTAACTATGGCTACACCTTC

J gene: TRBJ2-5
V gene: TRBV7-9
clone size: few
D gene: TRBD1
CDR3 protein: CASSPRTGGVGETQYF
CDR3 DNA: TGTGCCAGCAGCCCCCGGACAGGGGGCGTAGGAGAGACCCAGTACTTC

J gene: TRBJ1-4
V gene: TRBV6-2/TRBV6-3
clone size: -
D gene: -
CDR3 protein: CASSFSSGGRNEKLFF
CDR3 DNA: TGTGCCAGCAGTTTTTCGTCGGGAGGGAGAAATGAAAAACTGTTTTTT

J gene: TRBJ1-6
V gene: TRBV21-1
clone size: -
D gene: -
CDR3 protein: CASSSFVRGGSPLHF
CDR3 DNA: TGTGCCAGCAGCAGCTTCGTTAGGGGAGGCTCACCCCTCCACTTT

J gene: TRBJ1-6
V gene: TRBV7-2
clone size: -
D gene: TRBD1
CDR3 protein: CASSSTGTANSPLHF
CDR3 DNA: TGTGCCAGCAGCTCGACCGGGACAGCAAATTCACCCCTCCACTTT

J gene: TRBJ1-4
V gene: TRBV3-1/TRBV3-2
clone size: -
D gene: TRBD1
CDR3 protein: CASSQVTRRTGASEKLFF
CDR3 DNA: TGTGCCAGCAGCCAAGTCACTAGACGGACAGGAGCGTCTGAAAAACTGTTTTTT

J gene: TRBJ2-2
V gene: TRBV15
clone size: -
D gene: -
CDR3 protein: CATSTRQSGGELFF
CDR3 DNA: TGTGCCACCAGCACTAGACAGTCGGGCGGGGAGCTGTTTTTT

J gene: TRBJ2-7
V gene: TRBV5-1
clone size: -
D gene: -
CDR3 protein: CASSLGGISREQYF
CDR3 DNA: TGCGCCAGCAGCTTGGGGGGCATATCCCGCGAGCAGTACTTC

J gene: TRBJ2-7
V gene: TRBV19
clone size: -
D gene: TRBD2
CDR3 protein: CASSQRGVVYEQYF
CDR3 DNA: TGTGCCAGTAGCCAGCGGGGGGTCGTCTACGAGCAGTACTTC

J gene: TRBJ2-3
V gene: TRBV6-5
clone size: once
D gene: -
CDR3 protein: CASSYLSGGITDTQYF
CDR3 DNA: TGTGCCAGCAGTTACCTCTCAGGGGGGATCACAGATACGCAGTATTTT

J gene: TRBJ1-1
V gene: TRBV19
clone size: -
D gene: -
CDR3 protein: CASSSSAGTEAFF
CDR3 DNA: TGTGCCAGTAGTAGCTCCGCCGGGACTGAAGCTTTCTTT

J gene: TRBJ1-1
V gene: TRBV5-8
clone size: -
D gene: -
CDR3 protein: CASSRGAGGAFF
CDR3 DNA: TGTGCCAGCAGCAGGGGCGCTGGGGGGGCTTTCTTT

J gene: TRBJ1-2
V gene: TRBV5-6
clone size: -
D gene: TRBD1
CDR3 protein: CASSLYGTGVHGYTF
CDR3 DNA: TGTGCCAGCAGCTTGTACGGGACAGGGGTACATGGCTACACCTTC

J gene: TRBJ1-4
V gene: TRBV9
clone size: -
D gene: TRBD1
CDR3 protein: CASSGEGQGLEKLFF
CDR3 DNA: TGTGCCAGCAGCGGGGAAGGACAGGGGTTGGAAAAACTGTTTTTT

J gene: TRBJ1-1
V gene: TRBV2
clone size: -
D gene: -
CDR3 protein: CASSGGDFIEAFF
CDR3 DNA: TGTGCCAGCTCCGGGGGGGACTTCATCGAAGCTTTCTTT

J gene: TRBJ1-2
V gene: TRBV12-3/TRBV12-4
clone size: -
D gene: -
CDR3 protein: CASTHGRGYGYTF
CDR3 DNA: TGTGCCAGCACTCACGGACGGGGCTATGGCTACACCTTC

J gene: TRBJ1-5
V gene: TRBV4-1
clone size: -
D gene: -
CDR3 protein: CASSQDPQGSDQPQHF
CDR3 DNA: TGCGCCAGCAGCCAAGATCCCCAGGGTAGTGATCAGCCCCAGCATTTT

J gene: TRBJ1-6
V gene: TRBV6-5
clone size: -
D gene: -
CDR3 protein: CASSYSNSSPLHF
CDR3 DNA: TGTGCCAGCAGTTACTCGAACTCTTCACCCCTCCACTTT

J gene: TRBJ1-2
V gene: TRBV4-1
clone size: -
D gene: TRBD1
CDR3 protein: CASSFDRGYGYTF
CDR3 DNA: TGCGCCAGCAGCTTCGACAGGGGGTATGGCTACACCTTC

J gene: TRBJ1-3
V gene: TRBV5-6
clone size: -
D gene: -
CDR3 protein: CASSLDMSGNTIYF
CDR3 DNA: TGTGCCAGCAGCTTGGATATGTCTGGAAACACCATATATTTT

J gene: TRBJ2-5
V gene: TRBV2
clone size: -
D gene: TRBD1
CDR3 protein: CASSAQQGPETQYF
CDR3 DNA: TGTGCCAGCAGCGCTCAACAGGGGCCAGAGACCCAGTACTTC

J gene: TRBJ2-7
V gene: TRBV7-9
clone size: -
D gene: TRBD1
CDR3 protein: CASSPPGQAYEQYF
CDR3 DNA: TGTGCCAGCAGCCCACCGGGACAGGCCTACGAGCAGTACTTC

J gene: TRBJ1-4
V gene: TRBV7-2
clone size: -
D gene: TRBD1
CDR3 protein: CASSTTRDSRLINEKLFF
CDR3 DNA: TGTGCCAGCAGCACCACCCGGGACAGCCGACTTATTAATGAAAAACTGTTTTTT

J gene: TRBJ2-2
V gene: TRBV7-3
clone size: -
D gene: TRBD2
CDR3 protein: CASSPLAGAGGELFF
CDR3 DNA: TGTGCCAGCAGCCCGTTAGCGGGAGCGGGCGGGGAGCTGTTTTTT

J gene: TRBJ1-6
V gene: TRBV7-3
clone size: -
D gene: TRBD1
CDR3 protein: CASSIGQGGSPLHF
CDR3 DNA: TGTGCCAGCAGCATCGGACAGGGAGGTTCACCCCTCCACTTT

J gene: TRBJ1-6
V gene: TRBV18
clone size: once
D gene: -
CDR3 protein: CASSPLQYNSPLHF
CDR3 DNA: TGTGCCAGCTCACCATTACAGTATAATTCACCCCTCCACTTT

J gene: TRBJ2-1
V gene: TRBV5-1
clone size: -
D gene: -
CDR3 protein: CASSLSPGSYNEQFF
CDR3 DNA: TGTGCCAGCAGCTTGAGTCCAGGATCCTACAATGAGCAGTTCTTC

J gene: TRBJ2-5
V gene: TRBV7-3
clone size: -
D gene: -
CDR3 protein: CASSLMGGQETQYF
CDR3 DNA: TGTGCCAGCAGCTTAATGGGGGGGCAGGAGACCCAGTACTTC

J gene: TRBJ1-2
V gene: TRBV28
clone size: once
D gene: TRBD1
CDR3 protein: CASSRQGGNYGYTF
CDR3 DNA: TGTGCCAGCAGTCGACAGGGGGGGAACTATGGCTACACCTTC

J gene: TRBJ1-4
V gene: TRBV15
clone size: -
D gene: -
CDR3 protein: CATSRGRQFNNEKLFF
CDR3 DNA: TGTGCCACCAGCAGAGGACGACAGTTTAATAATGAAAAACTGTTTTTT

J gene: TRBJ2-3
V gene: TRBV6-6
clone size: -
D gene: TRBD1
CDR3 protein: CASSYPQGAGTDTQYF
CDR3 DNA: TGTGCCAGCAGTTACCCACAGGGGGCCGGCACAGATACGCAGTATTTT

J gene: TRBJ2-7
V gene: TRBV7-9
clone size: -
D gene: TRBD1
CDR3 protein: CASRAPGQGDFSYEQYF
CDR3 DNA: TGTGCCAGCAGGGCACCGGGACAGGGGGATTTTTCGTACGAGCAGTACTTC

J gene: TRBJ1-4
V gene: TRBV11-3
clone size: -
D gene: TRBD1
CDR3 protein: CASSPRTGGIANEKLFF
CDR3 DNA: TGTGCCAGCAGCCCAAGGACAGGGGGTATCGCTAATGAAAAACTGTTTTTT